Presented here are 17 T cell receptor beta chains from one specimen sequenced in a study of T cell responses to AZD1222 COVID-19 vaccine. Only in-frame clones appear in the TCRdb table, and some are missing; sequencing was by immunoSEQ multiplex PCR. The table shows more than 95,000 clones, with 70% to 90% occurring only once. The starting material was peripheral blood, obtained on day 0 of MenACWY control vaccination. The receptors come from an adult in good health.

The rearrangement uses TRBV19 and TRBJ2-1; D unclear. Per the germline V gene, CDR1 is LNHDA and CDR2 is SQIVND (reference sequence). Trimming left V 7 bases short and J 5 bases short, with 12 bases between. The CDR3 extends over 13 amino acids. CDR3 in amino acids: CASKTTENNEQFF. The DNA for the CDR3 is TGTGCCAGTAAAACGACTGAAAACAATGAGCAGTTCTTC.

V is TRBV3-1 (or the pseudogene TRBV3-2) and J is TRBJ1-6; D may be TRBD1 (5 bases). The CDR3 has 14 amino acids. The V and J ends lost 5 bases and 6 bases respectively, with 11 bases between them. Per the germline V gene, CDR1 is LGHDT and CDR2 is YNNKEL (reference sequence). The CDR3 DNA sequence: TGTGCCAGCAGCGACAGCAGTCGTAATTCACCCCTCCACTTT. Translation gives CASSDSSRNSPLHF.

This rearrangement joins TRBV2 to TRBJ2-7; 11 bases line up with TRBD1. CDR3 length: 15 amino acids. Germline CDR1 is SNHLY and CDR2 is FYNNEI. V was clipped by 4 bases and J by 2 bases; unmatched bases: 4. CDR3 loop: CASSGRDRGTYEQYF. The DNA for the CDR3 is TGTGCCAGCAGTGGGCGGGACAGGGGGACCTACGAGCAGTACTTC.

Only one count was recorded for this clone. The rearrangement links TRBV6-2 or TRBV6-3 to TRBJ1-1, with unresolved D. Trimming removed 2 bases from V and 9 bases from J, with 19 bases in between. Germline V gene data show CDR1 as MNHEY and CDR2 as SVGEGT. The length of the CDR3 is 15 residues. This CDR3 reads CASSYPPLLGRQAFF. The CDR3 region has the DNA TGTGCCAGCAGTTACCCGCCGCTATTGGGGAGGCAAGCTTTCTTT.

The chain couples TRBV7-2 to TRBJ2-1; D gene ambiguous. The CDR3 sequence is 14 residues long. The V end lost 5 bases, the J end lost 7 bases, and 15 bases lay between the germline ends. The V gene's germline CDR1 is SGHTA and CDR2 FQGNSA. CDR3: CASSQSSRRNEQFF. For the CDR3, the DNA is TGTGCCAGCAGCCAGTCAAGTAGGCGGAATGAGCAGTTCTTC.

Points on this clone: At one end the junction does not follow the germline gene, possibly because of a read error. The CDR3 nucleotides read TGTGCTAGTAGTCGCCTAGGGGCAGGGGTCTACGAGCAGTACTTC. This encodes CASSRLGAGVYEQYF. The chain links TRBV19 to TRBJ2-7; D possibly corresponds to TRBD1 (6 bases). The germline V gene has CDR1 LNHDA and CDR2 SQIVND (reference sequence). This CDR3 has 15 amino acids. Based on the CDR3 plus reference TRBV19 and TRBJ2-7, the full variable domain is DGGITQSPKYLFRKEGQNVTLSCEQNLNHDAMYWYRQDPGQGLRLIYYSQIVNDFQKGDIAEGYSVSREKKESFPLTVTSAQKNPTAFYLCASSRLGAGVYEQYFGPGTRLTVT.

The chain recombines TRBV12-3 or TRBV12-4 with TRBJ2-1; D gene ambiguous. The CDR3 consists of 13 residues. Trimming took 6 bases from V and 2 from J, leaving 8 bases between them. The CDR3 DNA reads TGTGCCAGCAGCCCCGATACCTACAATGAGCAGTTCTTC. Translation: CASSPDTYNEQFF.

This chain links TRBV7-3 with TRBJ1-1; 7 nucleotides line up with TRBD1. Unmatched junction bases numbered 3, after V lost 5 bases and J lost 3 bases. CDR1 is SGHTA and CDR2 is FQGTGA in the germline V gene. CDR3 length equals 13 residues. The CDR3 reads CASSTTGYTEAFF. As DNA, the CDR3 is TGTGCCAGCAGCACGACAGGGTACACTGAAGCTTTCTTT.

The rearrangement uses TRBV5-8 and TRBJ2-1; D tentatively reads TRBD1 or TRBD2 (5 bases each). The CDR3 extends over 14 amino acids. V lost 0 bases to trimming and J lost 1 base, with 5 bases between them. Per germline, CDR1 SGHTS and CDR2 YDEGEE. The DNA for the CDR3 is TGTGCCAGCAGCTTGGGGGGGTCCTACAATGAGCAGTTCTTC. Protein sequence: CASSLGGSYNEQFF.

CDR3 residues: CASSLAGRGEQYF. As DNA, the CDR3 is TGTGCCAGCAGCTTAGCGGGGAGAGGAGAGCAGTACTTC. V gene TRBV7-9 combines with J gene TRBJ2-7, with D possibly TRBD2 on 5 matching bases. CDR1 and CDR2 from the germline V gene are SEHNR and FQNEAQ (reference sequence). Trimming cost V 0 bases and J 7 bases, with 10 bases left between them. The CDR3 has 13 amino acids.

This clone has a handful of counts. J is TRBJ2-3 and V is TRBV30, with unresolved D. Germline V gene data show CDR1 as GTSNPN and CDR2 as SVGIG (reference sequence). This CDR3 is built from 11 residues. V was trimmed by 1 base and J by 5 bases, leaving 4 bases between them. The CDR3 DNA is TGTGCCTGGAGTGGAGGAGATACGCAGTATTTT. This codes for CAWSGGDTQYF. Using reference TRBV30 and TRBJ2-3 for the parts outside the CDR3, the full variable domain is SQTIHQWPATLVQPVGSPLSLECTVEGTSNPNLYWYRQAAGRGLQLLFYSVGIGQISSEVPQNLSASRPQDRQFILSSKKLLLSDSGFYLCAWSGGDTQYFGPGTRLTVL.

The chain carries TRBV19 and TRBJ1-2, with a possible D match to TRBD1 (6 bases). V lost 5 bases and J 4 bases, leaving 14 bases between the germline ends. The germline V gene encodes CDR1 LNHDA and CDR2 SQIVND (reference sequence). The CDR3 consists of 14 residues. The CDR3 sequence is CASSLQGPFYGYTF. The CDR3 DNA follows: TGTGCCAGTAGTTTACAGGGTCCGTTCTATGGCTACACCTTC.

With respect to this clone: One end of the junction varies from germline; a read error may be responsible. The chain combines TRBV28 with TRBJ1-2; D gene unclear. CDR1 MDHEN and CDR2 SYDVKM come from the germline V gene. The CDR3 loop spans 10 amino acids. CDR3 nucleotide sequence: TGTGCCAGCAGTTCCTATAGCTACACCTTC. Translating it yields CASSSYSYTF.

This clone occurred a few times. The CDR3 protein is CASSPRQGGPSDTQYF. In DNA, the CDR3 is TGTGCCAGCAGCCCTAGACAGGGTGGCCCCTCAGATACGCAGTATTTT. This rearrangement joins TRBV3-1 (or the pseudogene TRBV3-2) to TRBJ2-3; 7 positions match TRBD1. Trimming removed 4 bases from V and 4 bases from J; junction bases left unmatched: 11. Germline V CDR1 and CDR2: LGHDT, YNNKEL (reference sequence). The CDR3 totals 16 residues.

The chain joins TRBV6-2 or TRBV6-3 to TRBJ1-1; D uncertain. V gave up 2 bases and J gave up 0 bases, with 13 bases separating them. The CDR3 is 16 residues long. CDR1 and CDR2 from the germline V gene are MNHEY and SVGEGT. The CDR3 here is CASSYVWQEMNTEAFF. CDR3 in DNA: TGTGCCAGCAGTTACGTTTGGCAGGAAATGAACACTGAAGCTTTCTTT.

The genes are TRBV9 and TRBJ2-6; the D is unclear. The CDR3 runs 14 residues. The V end was cut by 1 base, the J end by 0 bases, with 2 bases between. Germline V gives CDR1 SGDLS, CDR2 YYNGEE. CDR3 sequence: CASSVTSGANVLTF. CDR3 in DNA: TGTGCCAGCAGCGTAACCTCTGGGGCCAACGTCCTGACTTTC.

The V gene is TRBV5-5, the J gene TRBJ2-7; D not resolved. The CDR3 runs to 13 residues. Germline V gene sequence: CDR1 SGHKS, CDR2 YYEKEE (reference sequence). Trimming removed 4 bases from V and 3 bases from J, with 11 bases in between. Written as DNA, the CDR3 is TGTGCCAGCAGCCCCGTTGGAAGCTACGAGCAGTACTTC. It translates to CASSPVGSYEQYF.